The sequence of this T cell receptor (beta chain) was determined in a study of blood T cell repertoires in COVID-19. Study information: There were acute and convalescent COVID-19 samples, and they came from the United States, Italy and Spain.

The CDR3 runs 15 residues. Germline assignment: CDR1 SEHNR and CDR2 FQNEAQ (reference sequence). Trimming took 4 bases from V and 7 from J; bases not matched to a gene: 7. Data came from immunoSEQ multiplex PCR; TCRdb stores just in-frame clones and leaves some out. Here the sample spans tens of thousands of clones, approximately 75% being singletons. The gene calls are TRBV7-9 and TRBJ1-6, with 7 bases that match TRBD1. Sequencing was carried out using peripheral blood. This receptor was identified in a woman between 50 and 59 years old with acute or convalescent COVID-19. CDR3 sequence (DNA): TGTGCCAGCAGCTCCTCAGGGGGAGGCAATTCACCCCTCCACTTT. Translation: CASSSSGGGNSPLHF.